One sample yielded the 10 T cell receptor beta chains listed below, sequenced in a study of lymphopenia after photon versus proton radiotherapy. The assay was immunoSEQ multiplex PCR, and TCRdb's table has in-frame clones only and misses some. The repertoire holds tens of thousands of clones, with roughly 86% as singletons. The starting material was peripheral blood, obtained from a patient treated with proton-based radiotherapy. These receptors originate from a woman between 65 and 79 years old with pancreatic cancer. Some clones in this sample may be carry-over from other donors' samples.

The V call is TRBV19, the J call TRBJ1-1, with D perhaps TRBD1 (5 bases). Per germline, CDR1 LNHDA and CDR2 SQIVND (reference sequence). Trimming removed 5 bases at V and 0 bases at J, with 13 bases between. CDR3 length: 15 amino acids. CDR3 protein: CASSSGQIMNTEAFF. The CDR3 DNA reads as TGTGCCAGTAGTTCAGGGCAGATCATGAACACTGAAGCTTTCTTT.

CDR3 amino acids: CASSLALWGDEQFF. Written as DNA, the CDR3 is TGTGCCAGCAGCTTAGCCCTCTGGGGCGATGAGCAGTTCTTC. This rearrangement joins TRBV7-3 to TRBJ2-1; D may be TRBD1 (5 bases). The germline CDR1 and CDR2 sequences are SGHTA and FQGTGA. This CDR3 is 14 amino acids long. The V end was cut by 2 bases, the J end by 8 bases, with 13 bases between.

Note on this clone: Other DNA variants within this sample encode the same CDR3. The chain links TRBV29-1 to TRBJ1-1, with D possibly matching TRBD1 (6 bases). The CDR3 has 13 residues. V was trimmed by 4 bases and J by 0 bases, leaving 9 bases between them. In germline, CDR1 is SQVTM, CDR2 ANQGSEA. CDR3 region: CSVGQAMNTEAFF. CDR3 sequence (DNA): TGCAGCGTTGGACAGGCTATGAACACTGAAGCTTTCTTT.

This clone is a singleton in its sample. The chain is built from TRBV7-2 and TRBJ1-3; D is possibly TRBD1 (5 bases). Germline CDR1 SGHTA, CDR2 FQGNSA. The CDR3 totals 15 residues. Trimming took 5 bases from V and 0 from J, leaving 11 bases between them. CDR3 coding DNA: TGTGCCAGCAGCCCGGGACGGTTCTCTGGAAACACCATATATTTT. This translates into CASSPGRFSGNTIYF. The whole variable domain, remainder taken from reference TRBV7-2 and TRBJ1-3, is GAGVSQSPSNKVTEKGKDVELRCDPISGHTALYWYRQSLGQGLEFLIYFQGNSAPDKSGLPSDRFSAERTGGSVSTLTIQRTQQEDSAVYLCASSPGRFSGNTIYFGEGSWLTVV.

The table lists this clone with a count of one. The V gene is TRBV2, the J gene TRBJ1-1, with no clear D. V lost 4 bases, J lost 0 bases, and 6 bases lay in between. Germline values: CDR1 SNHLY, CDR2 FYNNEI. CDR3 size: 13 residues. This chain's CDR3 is CASSASLNTEAFF. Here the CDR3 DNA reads TGTGCCAGCAGTGCTTCTTTGAACACTGAAGCTTTCTTT.

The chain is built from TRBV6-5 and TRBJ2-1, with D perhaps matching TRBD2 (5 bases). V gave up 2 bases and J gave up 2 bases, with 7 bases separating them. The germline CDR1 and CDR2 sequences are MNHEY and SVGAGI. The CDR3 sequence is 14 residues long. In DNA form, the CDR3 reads TGTGCCAGCAGTTACGGCGGGCCCTACAATGAGCAGTTCTTC. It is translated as CASSYGGPYNEQFF.

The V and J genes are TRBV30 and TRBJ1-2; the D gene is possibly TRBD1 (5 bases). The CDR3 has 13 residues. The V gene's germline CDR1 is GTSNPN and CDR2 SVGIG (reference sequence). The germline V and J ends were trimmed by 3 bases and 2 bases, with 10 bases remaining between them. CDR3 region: CAWRPGANYGYTF. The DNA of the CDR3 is TGTGCCTGGAGGCCCGGGGCGAACTATGGCTACACCTTC.

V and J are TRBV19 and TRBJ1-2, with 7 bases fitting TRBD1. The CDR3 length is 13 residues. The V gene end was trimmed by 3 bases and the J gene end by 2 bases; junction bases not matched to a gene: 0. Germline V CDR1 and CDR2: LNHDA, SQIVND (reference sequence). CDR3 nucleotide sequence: TGTGCCAGTAGTATGACAGGGAACTATGGCTACACCTTC. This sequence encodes CASSMTGNYGYTF.

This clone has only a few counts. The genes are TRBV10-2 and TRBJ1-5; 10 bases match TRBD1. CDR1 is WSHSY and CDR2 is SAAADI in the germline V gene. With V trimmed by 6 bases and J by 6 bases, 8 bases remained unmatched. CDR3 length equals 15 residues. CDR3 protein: CASRAGTGDGQPQHF. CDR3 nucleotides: TGCGCCAGCAGGGCCGGGACAGGGGACGGTCAGCCCCAGCATTTT.

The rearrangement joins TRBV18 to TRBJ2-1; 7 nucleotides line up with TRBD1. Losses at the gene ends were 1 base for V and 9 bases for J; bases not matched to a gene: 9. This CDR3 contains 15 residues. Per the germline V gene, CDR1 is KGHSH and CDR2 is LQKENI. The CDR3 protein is CASSPLLAGGSEQFF. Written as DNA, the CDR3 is TGTGCCAGCTCACCACTTTTGGCAGGGGGATCTGAGCAGTTCTTC.